This T cell receptor (beta chain) was recorded in a study of blood T cells in healthy people across ages. Combining a sample-barcoded 5' primer with a J-beta primer mix, a second PCR ran for roughly 7 to 12 cycles. One entry per CDR3 protein, called by TCRdb with MiXCR from the 5' RACE reads. This sample has more than 450,000 distinct CDR3 sequences, with about 28% found just once. This CDR3 contains 15 residues. Germline values: CDR1 SGHVS, CDR2 FNYEAQ. This clonotype was detected a few times. The same data also contributed to another study, on T cells of mothers and their children.

V gene TRBV7-6 combines with J gene TRBJ2-1, with TRBD1 matching over 9 bases. Near its end, the DNA agrees better with TRBJ2-7, so the J call may be wrong. This clonotype was sampled from a boy aged 2-15 years in good health. The specimen sequenced was blood. The CDR3 sequence is CASSLGRDRDYEQYF. In nucleotides, the CDR3 is TGTGCCAGCAGCTTGGGCCGGGACAGGGACTACGAGCAGTACTTC.